Given below is one TCR beta chain in context. Its specificity is not known. The data originate from a study of vaccination and CD4 T cells after COVID-19. About the research overall: Researchers treated cells with overlapping spike peptides taken from SARS-CoV-2, HCoV-NL63, HCoV-OC43 and HCoV-229E. Study outcomes and limitations: The median SARS-CoV-2-reactive clonotype number increased from roughly 19 to 38, without statistical significance.

Sequenced with the Oncomine TCR Beta short-read assay was DNA taken from cultured CD4+ T cells. The template was genomic DNA from cultured CD4+ T cells. TCRdb ran MiXCR on the PCR reads and lists one entry per CDR3 protein. The sample shows some 14,000 distinct CDR3 sequences, around 43% of them seen only once. The treatment was: approximately 9-day PBMC culture with coronavirus spike peptide pools or control peptides (ViraFEST assay). Via ViraFEST, peptide pools expanded antigen-specific T cells before TCR sequencing. Germline CDR1 reads MDHEN; CDR2 reads SYDVKM. This CDR3 comprises 16 residues. The germline V and J ends were trimmed by 8 bases and 0 bases, with 17 bases remaining between them.

The gene calls are TRBV28 and TRBJ1-5; a weak D match, TRBD1 (6 bases). Material for sequencing was CD4+ T cells from blood, cultured in vitro. The receptor comes from a human donor who had recovered from COVID-19. CDR3 region: CASWHGGALSNQPQHF. CDR3 nucleotides: TGTGCCAGCTGGCACGGGGGCGCCCTTAGCAATCAGCCCCAGCATTTT.